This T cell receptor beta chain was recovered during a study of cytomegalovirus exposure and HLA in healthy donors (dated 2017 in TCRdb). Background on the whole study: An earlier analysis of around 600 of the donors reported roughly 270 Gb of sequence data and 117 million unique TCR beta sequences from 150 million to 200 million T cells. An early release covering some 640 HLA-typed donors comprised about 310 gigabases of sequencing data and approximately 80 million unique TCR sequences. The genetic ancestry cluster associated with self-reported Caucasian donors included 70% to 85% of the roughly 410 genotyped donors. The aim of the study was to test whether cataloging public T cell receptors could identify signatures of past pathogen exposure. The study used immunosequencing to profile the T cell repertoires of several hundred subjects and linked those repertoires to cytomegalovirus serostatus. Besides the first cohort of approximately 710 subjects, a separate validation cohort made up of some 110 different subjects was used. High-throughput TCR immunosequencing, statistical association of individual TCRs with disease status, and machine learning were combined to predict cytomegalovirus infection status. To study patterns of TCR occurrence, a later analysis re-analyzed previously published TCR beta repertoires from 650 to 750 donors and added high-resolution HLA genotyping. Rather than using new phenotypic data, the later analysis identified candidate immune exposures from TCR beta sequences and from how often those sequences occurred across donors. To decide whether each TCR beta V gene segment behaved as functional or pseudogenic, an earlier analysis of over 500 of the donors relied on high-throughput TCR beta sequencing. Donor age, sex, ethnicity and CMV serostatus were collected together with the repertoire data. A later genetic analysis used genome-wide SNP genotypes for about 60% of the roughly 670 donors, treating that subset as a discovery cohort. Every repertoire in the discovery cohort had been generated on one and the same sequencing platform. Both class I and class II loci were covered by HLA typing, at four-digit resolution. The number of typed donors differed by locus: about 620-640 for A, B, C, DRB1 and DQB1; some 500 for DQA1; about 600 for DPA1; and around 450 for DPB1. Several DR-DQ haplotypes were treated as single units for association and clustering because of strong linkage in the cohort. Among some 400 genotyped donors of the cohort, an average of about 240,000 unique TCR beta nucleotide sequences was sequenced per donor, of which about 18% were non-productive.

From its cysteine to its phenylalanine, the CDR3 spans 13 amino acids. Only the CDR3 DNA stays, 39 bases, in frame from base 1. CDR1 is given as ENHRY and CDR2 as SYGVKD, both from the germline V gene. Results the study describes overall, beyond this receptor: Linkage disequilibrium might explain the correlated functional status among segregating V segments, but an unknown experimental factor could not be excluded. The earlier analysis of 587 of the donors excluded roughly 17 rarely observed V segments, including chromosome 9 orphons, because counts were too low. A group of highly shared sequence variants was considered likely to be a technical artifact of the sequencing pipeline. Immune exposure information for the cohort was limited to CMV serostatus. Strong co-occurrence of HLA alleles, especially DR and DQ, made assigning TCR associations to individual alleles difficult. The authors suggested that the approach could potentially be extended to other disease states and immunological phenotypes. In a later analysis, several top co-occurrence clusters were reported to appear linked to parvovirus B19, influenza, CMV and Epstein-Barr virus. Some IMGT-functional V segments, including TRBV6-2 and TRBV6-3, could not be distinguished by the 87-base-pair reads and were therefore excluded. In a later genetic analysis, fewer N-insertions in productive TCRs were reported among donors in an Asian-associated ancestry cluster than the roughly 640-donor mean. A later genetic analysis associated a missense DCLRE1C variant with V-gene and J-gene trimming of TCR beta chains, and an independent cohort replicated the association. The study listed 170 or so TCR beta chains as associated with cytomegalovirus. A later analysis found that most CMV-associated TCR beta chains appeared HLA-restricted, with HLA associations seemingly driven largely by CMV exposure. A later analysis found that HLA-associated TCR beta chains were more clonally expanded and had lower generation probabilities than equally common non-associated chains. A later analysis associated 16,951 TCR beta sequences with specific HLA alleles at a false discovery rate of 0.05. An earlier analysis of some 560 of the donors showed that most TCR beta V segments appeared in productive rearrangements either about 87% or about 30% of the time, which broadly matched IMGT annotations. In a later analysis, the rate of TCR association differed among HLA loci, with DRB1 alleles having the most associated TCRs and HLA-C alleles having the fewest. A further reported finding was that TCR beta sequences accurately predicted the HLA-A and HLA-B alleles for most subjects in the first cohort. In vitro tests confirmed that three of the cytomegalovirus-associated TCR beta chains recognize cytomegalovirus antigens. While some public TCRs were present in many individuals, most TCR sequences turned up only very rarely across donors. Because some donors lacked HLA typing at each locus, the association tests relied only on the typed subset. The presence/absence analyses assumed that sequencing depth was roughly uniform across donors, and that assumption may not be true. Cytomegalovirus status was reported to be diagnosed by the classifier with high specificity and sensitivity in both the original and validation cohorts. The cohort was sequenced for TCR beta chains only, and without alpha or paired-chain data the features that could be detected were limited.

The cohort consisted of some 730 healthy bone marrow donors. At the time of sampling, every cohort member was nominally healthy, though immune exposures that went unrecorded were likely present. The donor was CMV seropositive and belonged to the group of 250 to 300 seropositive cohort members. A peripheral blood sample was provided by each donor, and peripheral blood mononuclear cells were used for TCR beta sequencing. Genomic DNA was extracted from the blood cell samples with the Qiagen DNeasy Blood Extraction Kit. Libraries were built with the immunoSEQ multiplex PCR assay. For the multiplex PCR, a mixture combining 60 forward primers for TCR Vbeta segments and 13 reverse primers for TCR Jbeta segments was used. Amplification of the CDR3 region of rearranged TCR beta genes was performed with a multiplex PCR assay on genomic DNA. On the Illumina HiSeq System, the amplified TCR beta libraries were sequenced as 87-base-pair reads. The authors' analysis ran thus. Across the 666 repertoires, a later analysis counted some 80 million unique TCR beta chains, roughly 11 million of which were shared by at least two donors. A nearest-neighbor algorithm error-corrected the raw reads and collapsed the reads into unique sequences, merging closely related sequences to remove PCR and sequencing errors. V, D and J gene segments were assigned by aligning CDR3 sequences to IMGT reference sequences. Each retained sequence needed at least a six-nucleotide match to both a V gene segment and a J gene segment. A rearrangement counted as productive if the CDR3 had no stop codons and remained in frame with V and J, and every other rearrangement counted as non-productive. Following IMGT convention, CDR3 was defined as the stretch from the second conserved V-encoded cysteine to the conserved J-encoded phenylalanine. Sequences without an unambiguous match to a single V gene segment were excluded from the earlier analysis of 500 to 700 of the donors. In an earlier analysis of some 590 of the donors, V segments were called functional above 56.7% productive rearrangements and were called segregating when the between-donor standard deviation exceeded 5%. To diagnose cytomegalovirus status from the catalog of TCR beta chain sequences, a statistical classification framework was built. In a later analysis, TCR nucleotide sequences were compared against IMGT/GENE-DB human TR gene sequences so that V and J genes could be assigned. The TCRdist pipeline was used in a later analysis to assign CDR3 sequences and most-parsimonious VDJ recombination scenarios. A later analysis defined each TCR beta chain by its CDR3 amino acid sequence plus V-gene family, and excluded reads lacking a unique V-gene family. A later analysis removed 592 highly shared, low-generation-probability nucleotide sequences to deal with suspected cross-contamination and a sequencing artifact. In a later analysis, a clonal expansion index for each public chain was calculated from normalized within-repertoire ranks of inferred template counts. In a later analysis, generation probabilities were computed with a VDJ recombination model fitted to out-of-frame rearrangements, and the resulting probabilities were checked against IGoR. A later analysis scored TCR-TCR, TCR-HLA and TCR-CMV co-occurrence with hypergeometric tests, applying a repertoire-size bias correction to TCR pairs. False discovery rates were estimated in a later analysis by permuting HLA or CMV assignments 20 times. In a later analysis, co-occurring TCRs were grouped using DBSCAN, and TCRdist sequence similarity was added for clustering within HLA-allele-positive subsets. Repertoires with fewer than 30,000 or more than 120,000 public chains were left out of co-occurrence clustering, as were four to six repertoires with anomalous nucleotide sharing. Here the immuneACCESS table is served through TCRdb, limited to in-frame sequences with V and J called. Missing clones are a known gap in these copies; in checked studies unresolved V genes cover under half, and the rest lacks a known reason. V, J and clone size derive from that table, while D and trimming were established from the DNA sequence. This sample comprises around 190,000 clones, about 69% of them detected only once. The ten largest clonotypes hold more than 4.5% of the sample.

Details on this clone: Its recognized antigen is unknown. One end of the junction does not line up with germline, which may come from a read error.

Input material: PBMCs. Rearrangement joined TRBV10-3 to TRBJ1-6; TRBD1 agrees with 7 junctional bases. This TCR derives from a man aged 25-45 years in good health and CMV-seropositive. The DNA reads TGTGCCATCAGTGGCACGAGCGAGGACAGGCATTTCTTT. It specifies CAISGTSEDRHFF.